These 14 T cell receptor beta chains originate from one sample sequenced in a study of blood T cell repertoires in COVID-19 (dated by TCRdb to the early 2020s). The receptor library was made with the immunoSEQ multiplex PCR assay. TCRdb holds this immuneACCESS table with in-frame rearrangements only. Some clones are missing; in checked studies, unresolved V genes explain under half, and the rest has no known cause. Within this sample are approximately 49,000 clones, with 65% to 85% of them counted one time only. 1.6% of the sample comes from the top ten. Sequenced input: peripheral blood. Every receptor here comes from a man in his fifties with acute or convalescent COVID-19.

The chain is built from TRBV19 and TRBJ1-2, with D maybe TRBD1 (5 bases). Trimming cost V 7 bases and J 8 bases, with 20 bases left between them. From germline, CDR1 is LNHDA and CDR2 SQIVND (reference sequence). The CDR3 totals 14 residues. For the CDR3, the DNA is TGTGCCAGTACCGGAGTGAGGGACTTCAACGGCTACACCTTC. Translated: CASTGVRDFNGYTF.

The rearrangement links TRBV6-2 or TRBV6-3 to TRBJ1-2, with D perhaps TRBD1 (5 bases). Trimming removed 5 bases from V and 6 bases from J, with 13 bases in between. CDR1 and CDR2 (germline): MNHEY, SVGEGT. This CDR3 is 13 amino acids long. DNA for the CDR3: TGTGCCAGCAGTCAGACAGAGGATCATGGCTACACCTTC. Amino acids: CASSQTEDHGYTF.

This chain joins TRBV5-6 and TRBJ1-3; possibly TRBD1 for D (5 bases). This CDR3 spans 16 amino acids. Trimming took off 1 base at V and 8 bases at J, with 19 bases between the two ends. CDR1 and CDR2 from the germline V gene are SGHDT and YYEEEE. CDR3 region: CASSLTGRNPGDTIYF. The CDR3 bases are TGTGCCAGCAGCTTGACAGGACGAAACCCTGGGGACACCATATATTTT.

In this sample, this clone turned up once. The chain combines TRBV7-2 with TRBJ2-3, with 10 bases fitting TRBD2. Germline V gene lookup returns CDR1 SGHTA and CDR2 FQGNSA. Trimming removed 3 bases from V and 1 base from J; junction bases left unmatched: 10. The CDR3 extends over 18 amino acids. For the CDR3, the DNA is TGTGCCAGCAGCTTTCGTCTAGCGGGAGTTAGGGGCACAGATACGCAGTATTTT. Encoded protein: CASSFRLAGVRGTDTQYF.

This clone occurred a few times. The chain's CDR3 is CASSIDTRQGQYF. The CDR3 nucleotides read TGTGCCAGTAGTATAGATACCAGACAGGGGCAGTACTTC. The J gene is TRBJ2-7, the V gene TRBV19; 7 bases agree with TRBD1. This CDR3 spans 13 amino acids. CDR1 LNHDA and CDR2 SQIVND come from the germline V gene (reference sequence). Trimming took 0 bases from V and 9 from J; bases not matched to a gene: 5.

CDR3 nucleotide sequence: TGCGCCAGCAGCCCGGGACTAGCCCTCAATGAGCAGTTCTTC. Translation gives CASSPGLALNEQFF. The V call is TRBV5-1, the J call TRBJ2-1, with 9 positions matching TRBD2. CDR1 and CDR2 from the germline V gene are SGHRS and YFSETQ. The CDR3 consists of 14 residues. Losses at the gene ends were 4 bases for V and 6 bases for J; bases not matched to a gene: 5.

The chain joins TRBV19 to TRBJ1-5; TRBD1 matches at 9 bases. Per the germline V gene, CDR1 is LNHDA and CDR2 is SQIVND (reference sequence). Trimming at V came to 7 bases and at J to 4 bases, leaving 5 bases not matched to a gene. This CDR3 is 14 amino acids long. DNA of the CDR3: TGTGCCAGTACTGGACAGGGGATGAATCAGCCCCAGCATTTT. Encoded protein: CASTGQGMNQPQHF.

This chain uses TRBV9 with TRBJ2-7, with 9 bases that match TRBD1. Trimming took 3 bases from V and 3 from J; bases not matched to a gene: 4. CDR3 length equals 14 residues. The germline V gene has CDR1 SGDLS and CDR2 YYNGEE. The CDR3 sequence is CASSAQGAFYEQYF. The CDR3 DNA reads TGTGCCAGCAGCGCACAGGGGGCTTTCTACGAGCAGTACTTC.

J is TRBJ2-5 and V is TRBV11-2; D is unresolved. The CDR3 length is 14 residues. V lost 5 bases to trimming and J lost 2 bases, with 12 bases between them. Germline CDR1 reads SGHAT; CDR2 reads FQNNGV. The CDR3 sequence is CASSQVGSQETQYF. The CDR3 nucleotides are TGTGCCAGCAGCCAGGTGGGCTCGCAAGAGACCCAGTACTTC. The full variable domain, in which reference TRBV11-2 and TRBJ2-5 provide the parts outside the CDR3, is EAGVAQSPRYKIIEKRQSVAFWCNPISGHATLYWYQQILGQGPKLLIQFQNNGVVDDSQLPKDRFSAERLKGVDSTLKIQPAKLEDSAVYLCASSQVGSQETQYFGPGTRLLVL.

The CDR3 loop reads CASSTQGIHNSPLHF. DNA of the CDR3: TGTGCCAGCAGTACACAGGGTATCCACAATTCACCCCTCCACTTT. V usage is TRBV6-5 and J usage is TRBJ1-6; D may be TRBD1 (6 bases). Trimming cost V 5 bases and J 7 bases, with 15 bases left between them. CDR3 length: 15 residues. Germline V lookup: CDR1 MNHEY, CDR2 SVGAGI.

The rearrangement uses TRBV19 and TRBJ1-2; D might be TRBD1 (6 bases). Deletions cut 11 bases from V and 5 bases from J, with 30 bases between. The CDR3 length is 17 residues. The V gene's germline CDR1 is LNHDA and CDR2 SQIVND (reference sequence). This CDR3 reads CAASEWAGTTPLYGYTF. The CDR3 region has the DNA TGTGCCGCCTCGGAATGGGCCGGGACAACTCCCCTTTATGGCTACACCTTC. Based on the CDR3 plus reference TRBV19 and TRBJ1-2, the full variable domain is DGGITQSPKYLFRKEGQNVTLSCEQNLNHDAMYWYRQDPGQGLRLIYYSQIVNDFQKGDIAEGYSVSREKKESFPLTVTSAQKNPTAFYLCAASEWAGTTPLYGYTFGSGTRLTVV.

V and J are TRBV10-3 and TRBJ1-5; D unresolved. The germline V gene has CDR1 ENHRY and CDR2 SYGVKD. Trimming left V 0 bases short and J 1 base short, with 7 bases between. This CDR3 is 15 amino acids long. CDR3 nucleotide sequence: TGTGCCATCAGTGAGTCCGGAGGCAGCAATCAGCCCCAGCATTTT. Translation: CAISESGGSNQPQHF.

This chain connects TRBV2 to TRBJ2-5, with D tentatively TRBD1 (7 bases). This CDR3 region has 13 residues. The ends were cut back, 10 bases at V and 5 bases at J, with 17 bases in the middle. The germline CDR1 and CDR2 sequences are SNHLY and FYNNEI. The CDR3 loop reads CATGAGGLETQYF. In DNA form, the CDR3 reads TGTGCCACCGGGGCAGGGGGACTGGAGACCCAGTACTTC.

This sequence joins TRBV10-3 and TRBJ1-1, with 9 bases matching TRBD1. The V gene end was trimmed by 11 bases and the J gene end by 1 base; junction bases not matched to a gene: 5. Germline CDR1 and CDR2: ENHRY and SYGVKD. This CDR3 spans 13 amino acids. This CDR3 reads CASRDRANTEAFF. The CDR3 coding sequence is TGTGCCTCCCGGGACAGGGCGAACACTGAAGCTTTCTTT.